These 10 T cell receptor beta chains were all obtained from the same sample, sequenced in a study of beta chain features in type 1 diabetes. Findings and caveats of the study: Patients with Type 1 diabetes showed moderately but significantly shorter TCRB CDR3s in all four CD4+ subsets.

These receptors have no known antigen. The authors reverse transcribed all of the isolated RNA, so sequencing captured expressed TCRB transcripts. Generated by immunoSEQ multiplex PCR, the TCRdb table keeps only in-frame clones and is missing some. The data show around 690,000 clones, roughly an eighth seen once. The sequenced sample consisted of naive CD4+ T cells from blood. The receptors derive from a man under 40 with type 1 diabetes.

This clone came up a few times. CDR3 DNA sequence: TGTGCCAGCAGAGGACAGGATCTATGGGGGGAAGAGCAGTACTTC. Amino acid sequence: CASRGQDLWGEEQYF. V and J are TRBV25-1 and TRBJ2-7, with a possible D match to TRBD1 (7 bases). Trimming left V 6 bases short and J 7 bases short, with 22 bases between. Germline V gene sequence: CDR1 MGHDK, CDR2 SYGVNS. CDR3 length: 15 residues.

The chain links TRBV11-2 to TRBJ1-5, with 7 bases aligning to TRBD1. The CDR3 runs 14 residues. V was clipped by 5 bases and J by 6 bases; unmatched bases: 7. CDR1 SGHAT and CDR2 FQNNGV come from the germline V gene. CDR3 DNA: TGTGCCAGCAGCCCAACAGGGGACAGTCAGCCCCAGCATTTT. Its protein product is CASSPTGDSQPQHF.

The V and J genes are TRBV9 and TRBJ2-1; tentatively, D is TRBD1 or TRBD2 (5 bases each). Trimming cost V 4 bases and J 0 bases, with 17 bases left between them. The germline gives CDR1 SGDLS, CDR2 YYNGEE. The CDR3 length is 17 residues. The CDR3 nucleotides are TGTGCCAGCAGCCCCCGGGGAGACAGCCTCTCCTACAATGAGCAGTTCTTC. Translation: CASSPRGDSLSYNEQFF.

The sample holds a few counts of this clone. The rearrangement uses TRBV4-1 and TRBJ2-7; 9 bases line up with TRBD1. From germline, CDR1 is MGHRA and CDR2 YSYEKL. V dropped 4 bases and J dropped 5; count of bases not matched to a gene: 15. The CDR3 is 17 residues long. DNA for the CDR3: TGCGCCAGCAGCCGAGGCAACTTCCGGGACAGGGCCCACGAGCAGTACTTC. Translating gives CASSRGNFRDRAHEQYF.

CDR3 DNA sequence: TGTGCCAGCGAATCGGGACATTTGAACACCGGGGAGCTGTTTTTT. This sequence encodes CASESGHLNTGELFF. The chain employs TRBV25-1 and TRBJ2-2, with a possible D match to TRBD1 (6 bases). CDR1 MGHDK and CDR2 SYGVNS come from the germline V gene. CDR3 length: 15 residues. The germline V and J ends were trimmed by 8 bases and 1 base, with 14 bases remaining between them.

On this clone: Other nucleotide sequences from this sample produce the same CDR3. CDR3 region: CASSFQGNTEAFF. CDR3 DNA: TGCGCCAGCAGCTTTCAGGGGAACACTGAAGCTTTCTTT. The rearrangement joins TRBV5-1 to TRBJ1-1, with D perhaps matching TRBD1 (5 bases). The V and J ends lost 2 bases and 1 base respectively, with 6 bases between them. Germline values: CDR1 SGHRS, CDR2 YFSETQ. This CDR3 region has 13 residues.

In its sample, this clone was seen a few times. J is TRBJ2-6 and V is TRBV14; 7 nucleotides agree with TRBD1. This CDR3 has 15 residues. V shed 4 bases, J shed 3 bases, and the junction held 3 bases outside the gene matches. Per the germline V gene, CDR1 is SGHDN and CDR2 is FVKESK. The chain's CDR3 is CASSRQGVGANVLTF. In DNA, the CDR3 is TGTGCCAGCAGCCGACAGGGTGTTGGGGCCAACGTCCTGACTTTC.

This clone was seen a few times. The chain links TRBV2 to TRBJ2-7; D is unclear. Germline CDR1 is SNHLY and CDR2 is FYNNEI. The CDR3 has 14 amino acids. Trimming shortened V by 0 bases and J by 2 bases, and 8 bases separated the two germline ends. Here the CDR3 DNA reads TGTGCCAGCAGTGAAGCGCCTAGGGCCTACGAGCAGTACTTC. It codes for CASSEAPRAYEQYF.

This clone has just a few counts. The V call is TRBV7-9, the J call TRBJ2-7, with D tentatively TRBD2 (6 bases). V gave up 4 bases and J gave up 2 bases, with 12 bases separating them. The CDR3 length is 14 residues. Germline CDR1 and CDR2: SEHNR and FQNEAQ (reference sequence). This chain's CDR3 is CASSWGGETYEQYF. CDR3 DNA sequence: TGTGCCAGCAGCTGGGGCGGGGAGACCTACGAGCAGTACTTC.

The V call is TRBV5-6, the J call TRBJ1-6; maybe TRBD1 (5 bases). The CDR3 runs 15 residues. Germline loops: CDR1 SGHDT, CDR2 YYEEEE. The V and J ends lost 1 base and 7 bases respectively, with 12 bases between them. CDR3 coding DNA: TGTGCCAGCAGCTTGAGCCCAGGGCGGAATTCACCCCTCCACTTT. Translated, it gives CASSLSPGRNSPLHF.